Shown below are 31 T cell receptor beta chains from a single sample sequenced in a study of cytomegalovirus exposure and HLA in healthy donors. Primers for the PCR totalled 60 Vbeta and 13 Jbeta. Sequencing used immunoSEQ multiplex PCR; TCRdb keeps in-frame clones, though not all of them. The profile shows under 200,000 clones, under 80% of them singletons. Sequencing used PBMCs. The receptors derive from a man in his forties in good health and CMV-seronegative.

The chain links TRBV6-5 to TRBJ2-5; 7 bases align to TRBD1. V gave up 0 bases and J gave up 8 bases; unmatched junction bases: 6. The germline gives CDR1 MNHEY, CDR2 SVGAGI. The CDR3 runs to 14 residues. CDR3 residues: CASSYSGDRVTQYF. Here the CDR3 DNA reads TGTGCCAGCAGTTACTCGGGCGACAGGGTAACCCAGTACTTC.

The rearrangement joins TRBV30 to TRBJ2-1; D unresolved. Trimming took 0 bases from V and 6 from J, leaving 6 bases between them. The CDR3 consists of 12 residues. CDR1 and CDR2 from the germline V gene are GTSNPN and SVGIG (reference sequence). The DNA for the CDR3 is TGTGCCTGGAGTGTACTCGGCAATGAGCAGTTCTTC. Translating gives CAWSVLGNEQFF.

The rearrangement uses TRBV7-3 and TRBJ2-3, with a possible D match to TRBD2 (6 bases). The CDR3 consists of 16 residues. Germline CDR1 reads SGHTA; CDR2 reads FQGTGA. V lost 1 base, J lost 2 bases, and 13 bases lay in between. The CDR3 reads CASSLNPGLPTDTQYF. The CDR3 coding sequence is TGTGCCAGCAGCTTAAACCCGGGACTCCCCACAGATACGCAGTATTTT.

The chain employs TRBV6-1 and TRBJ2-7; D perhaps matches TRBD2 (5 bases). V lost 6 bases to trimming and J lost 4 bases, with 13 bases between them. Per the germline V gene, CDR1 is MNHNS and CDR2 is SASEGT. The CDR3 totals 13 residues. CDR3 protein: CASRGSRPYEQYF. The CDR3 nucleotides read TGTGCCAGCAGGGGGAGCAGGCCATACGAGCAGTACTTC.

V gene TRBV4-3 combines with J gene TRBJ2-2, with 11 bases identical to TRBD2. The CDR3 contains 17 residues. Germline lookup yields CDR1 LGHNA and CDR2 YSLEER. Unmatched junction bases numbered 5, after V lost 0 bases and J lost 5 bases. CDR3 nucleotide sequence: TGCGCCAGCAGCCAAGAGAGACTAGCGGGAAGGACCGGGGAGCTGTTTTTT. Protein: CASSQERLAGRTGELFF.

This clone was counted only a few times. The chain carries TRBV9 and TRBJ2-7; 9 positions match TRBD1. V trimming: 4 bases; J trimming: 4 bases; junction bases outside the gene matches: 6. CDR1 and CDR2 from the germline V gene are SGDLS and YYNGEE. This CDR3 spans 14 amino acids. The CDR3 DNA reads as TGTGCCAGCAGCCAACAGGGGGCCGGGTACGAGCAGTACTTC. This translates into CASSQQGAGYEQYF.

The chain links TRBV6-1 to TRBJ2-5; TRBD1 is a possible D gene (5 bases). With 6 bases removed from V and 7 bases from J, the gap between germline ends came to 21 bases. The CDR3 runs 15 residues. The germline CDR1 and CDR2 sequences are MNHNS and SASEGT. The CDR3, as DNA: TGTGCCAGCAGGACAGACGTCCCCGGAGTGGGGACCCAGTACTTC. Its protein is CASRTDVPGVGTQYF.

DNA of the CDR3: TGTGCCAGCTCACCCCAGGGATCAAATTCACCCCTCCACTTT. It yields the protein CASSPQGSNSPLHF. V is TRBV18 and J is TRBJ1-6, with D maybe TRBD1 (5 bases). Germline CDR1 KGHSH, CDR2 LQKENI. The CDR3 extends over 14 amino acids. The V and J ends lost 3 bases and 7 bases respectively, with 10 bases between them.

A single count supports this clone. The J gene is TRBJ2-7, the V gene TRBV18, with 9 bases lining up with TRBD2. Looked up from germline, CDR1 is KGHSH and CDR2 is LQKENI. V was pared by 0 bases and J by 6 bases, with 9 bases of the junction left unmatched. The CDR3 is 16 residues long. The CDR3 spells CASSPPNSGGRGEQYF. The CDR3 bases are TGTGCCAGCTCACCACCAAATAGCGGGGGCCGGGGCGAGCAGTACTTC.

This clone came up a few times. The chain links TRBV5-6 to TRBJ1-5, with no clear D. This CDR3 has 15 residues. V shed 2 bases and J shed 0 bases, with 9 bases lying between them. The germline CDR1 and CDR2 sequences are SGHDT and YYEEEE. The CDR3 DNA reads TGTGCCAGCAGCTTTTGGAGAGATAGCAATCAGCCCCAGCATTTT. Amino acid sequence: CASSFWRDSNQPQHF.

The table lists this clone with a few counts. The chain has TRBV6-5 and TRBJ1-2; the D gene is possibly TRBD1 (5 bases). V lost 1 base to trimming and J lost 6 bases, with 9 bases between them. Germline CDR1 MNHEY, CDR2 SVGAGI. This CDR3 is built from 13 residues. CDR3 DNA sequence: TGTGCCAGCAGTTACTGGAAAGGGGATGGCTACACCTTC. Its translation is CASSYWKGDGYTF.

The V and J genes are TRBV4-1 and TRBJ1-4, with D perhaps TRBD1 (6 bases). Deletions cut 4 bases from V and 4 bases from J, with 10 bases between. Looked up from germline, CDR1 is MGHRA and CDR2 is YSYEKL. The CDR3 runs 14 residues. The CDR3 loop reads CASSLWTDNEKLFF. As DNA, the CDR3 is TGCGCCAGCAGCCTATGGACAGATAATGAAAAACTGTTTTTT.

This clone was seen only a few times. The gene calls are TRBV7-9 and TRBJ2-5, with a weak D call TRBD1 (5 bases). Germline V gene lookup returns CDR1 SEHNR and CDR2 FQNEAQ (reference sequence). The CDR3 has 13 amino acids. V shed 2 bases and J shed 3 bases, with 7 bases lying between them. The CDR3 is CASSLTREETQYF. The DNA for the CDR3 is TGTGCCAGCAGCTTAACCAGGGAAGAGACCCAGTACTTC.

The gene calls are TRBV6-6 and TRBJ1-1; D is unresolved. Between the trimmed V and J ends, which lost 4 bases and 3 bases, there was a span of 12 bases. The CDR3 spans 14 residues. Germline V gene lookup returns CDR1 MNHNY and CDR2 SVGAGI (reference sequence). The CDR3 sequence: CASSSSTGYTEAFF. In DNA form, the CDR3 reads TGTGCCAGCAGTTCATCCACGGGGTACACTGAAGCTTTCTTT.

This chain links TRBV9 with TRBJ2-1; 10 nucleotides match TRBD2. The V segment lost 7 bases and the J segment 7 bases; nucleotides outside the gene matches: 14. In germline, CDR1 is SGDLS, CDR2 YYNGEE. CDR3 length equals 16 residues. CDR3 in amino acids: CASAPSRASGSNEQFF. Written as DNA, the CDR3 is TGTGCCAGCGCCCCAAGCCGGGCTAGCGGGAGTAATGAGCAGTTCTTC.

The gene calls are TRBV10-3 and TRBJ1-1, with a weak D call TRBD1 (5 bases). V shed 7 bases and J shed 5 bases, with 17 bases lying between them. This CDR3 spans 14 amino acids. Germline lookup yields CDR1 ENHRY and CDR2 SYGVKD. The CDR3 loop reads CAITRQRAGTEAFF. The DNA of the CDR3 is TGTGCCATCACTCGACAGAGGGCGGGAACTGAAGCTTTCTTT.

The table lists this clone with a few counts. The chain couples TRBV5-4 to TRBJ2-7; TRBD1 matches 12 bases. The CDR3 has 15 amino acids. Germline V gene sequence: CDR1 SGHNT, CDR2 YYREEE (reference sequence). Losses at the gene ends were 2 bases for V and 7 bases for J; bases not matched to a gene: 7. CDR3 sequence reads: CASSFWDRGHWEQYF. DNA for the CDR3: TGTGCCAGCAGCTTTTGGGACAGGGGGCACTGGGAGCAGTACTTC.

CDR3 loop: CASSGGPRGYTF. CDR3 bases: TGTGCCAGCAGCGGGGGCCCTCGGGGCTACACCTTC. The chain uses TRBV9 and TRBJ1-2; D possibly corresponds to TRBD1 (5 bases). With 3 bases removed from V and 8 bases from J, the gap between germline ends came to 11 bases. This CDR3 has 12 residues. CDR1 is SGDLS and CDR2 is YYNGEE in the germline V gene.

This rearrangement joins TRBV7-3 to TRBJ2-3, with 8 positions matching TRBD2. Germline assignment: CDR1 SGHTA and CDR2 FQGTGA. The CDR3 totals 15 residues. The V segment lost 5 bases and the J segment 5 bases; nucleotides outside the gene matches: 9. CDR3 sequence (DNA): TGTGCCAGCAGCGTAGAAGCGGGAGAGGTAGATACGCAGTATTTT. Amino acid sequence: CASSVEAGEVDTQYF.

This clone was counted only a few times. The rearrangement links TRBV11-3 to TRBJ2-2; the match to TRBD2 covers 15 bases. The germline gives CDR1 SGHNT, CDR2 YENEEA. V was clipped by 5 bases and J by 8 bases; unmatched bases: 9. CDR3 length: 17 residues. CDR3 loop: CASSRGLAGGSAGELFF. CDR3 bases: TGTGCCAGCAGCCGGGGACTAGCGGGAGGATCAGCGGGGGAGCTGTTTTTT.

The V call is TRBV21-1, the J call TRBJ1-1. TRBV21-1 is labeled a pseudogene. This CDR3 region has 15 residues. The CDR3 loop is CASSKSLRANTEAFF. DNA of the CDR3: TGTGCCAGCAGCAAAAGTCTGCGGGCGAACACTGAAGCTTTCTTT.

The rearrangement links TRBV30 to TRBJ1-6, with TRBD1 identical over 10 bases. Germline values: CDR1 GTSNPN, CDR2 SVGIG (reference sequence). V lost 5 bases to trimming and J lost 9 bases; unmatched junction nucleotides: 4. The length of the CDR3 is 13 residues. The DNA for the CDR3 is TGTGCCTGGGGGACAGGGGAAAGTTCACCCCTCCACTTT. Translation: CAWGTGESSPLHF.

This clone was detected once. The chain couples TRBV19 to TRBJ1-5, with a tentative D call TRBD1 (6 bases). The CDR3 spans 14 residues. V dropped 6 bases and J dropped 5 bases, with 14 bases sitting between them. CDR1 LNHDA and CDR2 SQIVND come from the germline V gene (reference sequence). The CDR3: CASREDRFDQPQHF. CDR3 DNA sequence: TGTGCCAGTAGGGAGGACAGATTCGATCAGCCCCAGCATTTT.

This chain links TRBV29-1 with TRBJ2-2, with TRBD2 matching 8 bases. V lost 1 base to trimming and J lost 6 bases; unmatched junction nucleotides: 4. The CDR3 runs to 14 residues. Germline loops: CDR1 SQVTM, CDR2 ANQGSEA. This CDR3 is CSVEVGGEAGELFF. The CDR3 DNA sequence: TGCAGCGTTGAAGTCGGGGGGGAGGCCGGGGAGCTGTTTTTT.

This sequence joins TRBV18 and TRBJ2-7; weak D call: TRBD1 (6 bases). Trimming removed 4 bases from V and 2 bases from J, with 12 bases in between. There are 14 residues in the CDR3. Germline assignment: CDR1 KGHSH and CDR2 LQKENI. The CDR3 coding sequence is TGTGCCAGCTCACTCGGGACAAACACCTACGAGCAGTACTTC. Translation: CASSLGTNTYEQYF.

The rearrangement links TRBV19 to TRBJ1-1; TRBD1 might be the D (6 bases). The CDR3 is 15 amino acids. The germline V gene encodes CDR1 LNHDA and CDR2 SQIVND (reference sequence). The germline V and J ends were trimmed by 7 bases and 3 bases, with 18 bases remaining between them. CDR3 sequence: CASTPRGGGYTEAFF. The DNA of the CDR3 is TGTGCCAGTACCCCGAGAGGGGGAGGGTACACTGAAGCTTTCTTT. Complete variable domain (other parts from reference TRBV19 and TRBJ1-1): DGGITQSPKYLFRKEGQNVTLSCEQNLNHDAMYWYRQDPGQGLRLIYYSQIVNDFQKGDIAEGYSVSREKKESFPLTVTSAQKNPTAFYLCASTPRGGGYTEAFFGQGTRLTVV.

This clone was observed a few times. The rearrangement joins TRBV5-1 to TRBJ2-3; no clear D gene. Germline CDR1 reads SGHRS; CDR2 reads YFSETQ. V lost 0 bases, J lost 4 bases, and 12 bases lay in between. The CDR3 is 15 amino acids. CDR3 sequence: CASSLAQLAADTQYF. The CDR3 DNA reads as TGCGCCAGCAGCTTGGCCCAGTTAGCCGCAGATACGCAGTATTTT.

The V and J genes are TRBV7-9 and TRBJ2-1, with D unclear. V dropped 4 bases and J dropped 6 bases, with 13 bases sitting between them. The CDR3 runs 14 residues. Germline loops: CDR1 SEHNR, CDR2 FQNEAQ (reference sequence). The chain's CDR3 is CASSSNSPGNEQFF. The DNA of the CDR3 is TGTGCCAGCAGCTCGAACTCCCCGGGCAATGAGCAGTTCTTC.

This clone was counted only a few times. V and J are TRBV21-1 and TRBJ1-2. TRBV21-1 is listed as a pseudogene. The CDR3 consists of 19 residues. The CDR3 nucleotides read TGTGCCAGCAGCAAAGGACCCATGAGCACTTTCGACCCTAGGTATGGCTACACCTTC. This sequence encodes CASSKGPMSTFDPRYGYTF.

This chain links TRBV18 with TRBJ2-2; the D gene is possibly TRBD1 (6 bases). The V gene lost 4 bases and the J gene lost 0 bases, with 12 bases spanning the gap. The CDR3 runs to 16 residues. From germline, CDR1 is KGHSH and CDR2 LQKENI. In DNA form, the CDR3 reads TGTGCCAGCTCACGGATCACAGGGCCGAACACCGGGGAGCTGTTTTTT. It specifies CASSRITGPNTGELFF.

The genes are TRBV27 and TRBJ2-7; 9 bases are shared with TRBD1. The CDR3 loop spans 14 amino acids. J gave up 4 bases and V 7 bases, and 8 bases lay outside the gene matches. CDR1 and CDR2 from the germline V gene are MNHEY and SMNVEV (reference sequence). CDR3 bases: TGTGCCAGCACTCCCGGGACAGGGCAGTACGAGCAGTACTTC. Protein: CASTPGTGQYEQYF.